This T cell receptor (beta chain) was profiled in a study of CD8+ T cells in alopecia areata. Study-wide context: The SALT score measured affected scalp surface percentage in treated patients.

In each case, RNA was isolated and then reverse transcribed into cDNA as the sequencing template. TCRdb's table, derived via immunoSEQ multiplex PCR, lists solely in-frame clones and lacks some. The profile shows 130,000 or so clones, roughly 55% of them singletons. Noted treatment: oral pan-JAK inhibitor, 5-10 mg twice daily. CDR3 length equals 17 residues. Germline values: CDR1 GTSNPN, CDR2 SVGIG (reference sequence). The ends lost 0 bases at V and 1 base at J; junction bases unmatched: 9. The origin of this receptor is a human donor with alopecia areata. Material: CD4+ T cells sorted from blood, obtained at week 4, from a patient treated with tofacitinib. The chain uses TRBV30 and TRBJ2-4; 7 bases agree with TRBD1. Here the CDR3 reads CAWSVGFLDRAKNIQYF. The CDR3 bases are TGTGCCTGGAGTGTGGGGTTTTTGGACAGGGCCAAAAACATTCAGTACTTC.